These T cell receptor beta chains were read from a single sample in a study of technical replicates of blood from four donors. Using immunoSEQ multiplex PCR, the repertoire was profiled, and TCRdb retains in-frame clones only, with some absent. The sample has more than 90,000 clones, 95% to 96% seen once. The source material was T cells isolated from PBMCs. Receptor source: a human donor in good health. The CDR3 runs from the conserved cysteine through the conserved F or W. The order of the fields is CDR3 DNA, CDR3 protein, clone size, J gene, V gene, D gene. The D gene is left open where the match is weak. Some rows mark clone size as missing; the rest say once, few, many or name a class of expanded clone.

CDR3 DNA: TGTGCCAGCAGCCAATCGAACAGGGGTGATGAGCAGTTCTTC; CDR3 protein: CASSQSNRGDEQFF; clone size: NA; J gene: TRBJ2-1; V gene: TRBV16; D gene: TRBD1
CDR3 DNA: TGCAGCGTTGTACCCACAGGTGGAAAACTGTTTTTT; CDR3 protein: CSVVPTGGKLFF; clone size: few; J gene: TRBJ1-4; V gene: TRBV29-1; D gene: NA
CDR3 DNA: TGTGCCAGCAGCTTGTTAGGACAGGATAACACTGAAGCTTTCTTT; CDR3 protein: CASSLLGQDNTEAFF; clone size: NA; J gene: TRBJ1-1; V gene: TRBV5-4; D gene: TRBD1
CDR3 DNA: TGTGCCAGCAGGCTGGGACATGACACCGGGGAGCTGTTTTTT; CDR3 protein: CASRLGHDTGELFF; clone size: NA; J gene: TRBJ2-2; V gene: TRBV27; D gene: NA
CDR3 DNA: TGCGCCAGCAGCCAAGGCCGGGGACTAATTCCTCAGCCCCAGCATTTT; CDR3 protein: CASSQGRGLIPQPQHF; clone size: NA; J gene: TRBJ1-5; V gene: TRBV4-1; D gene: NA
CDR3 DNA: TGTGCCAGCAGCTTGGGCGGGGGGGACAATGAGCAGTTCTTC; CDR3 protein: CASSLGGGDNEQFF; clone size: NA; J gene: TRBJ2-1; V gene: TRBV5-4; D gene: TRBD2
CDR3 DNA: TGTGCCAGTAGTGCTATTATCACAGGGTGGCGAGTAACTGAAGCTTTCTTT; CDR3 protein: CASSAIITGWRVTEAFF; clone size: NA; J gene: TRBJ1-1; V gene: TRBV19; D gene: NA
CDR3 DNA: TGTGCCAGCAGCCCCCGGACTAACACAGATACGCAGTATTTT; CDR3 protein: CASSPRTNTDTQYF; clone size: NA; J gene: TRBJ2-3; V gene: TRBV7-2; D gene: NA
CDR3 DNA: TGTGCCAGTGGCAGGGACAGATACCAAGAGACCCAGTACTTC; CDR3 protein: CASGRDRYQETQYF; clone size: NA; J gene: TRBJ2-5; V gene: TRBV19; D gene: TRBD1
CDR3 DNA: TGTGCCAGCAGCTTAGTGGACAGGGGTGGAAACACCATATATTTT; CDR3 protein: CASSLVDRGGNTIYF; clone size: NA; J gene: TRBJ1-3; V gene: TRBV7-8; D gene: TRBD1
CDR3 DNA: TGTGCCAGCAGCTTTATTCGGGGGTTCGAAGAGCAGTACTTC; CDR3 protein: CASSFIRGFEEQYF; clone size: once; J gene: TRBJ2-7; V gene: TRBV11-3; D gene: NA
CDR3 DNA: TGTGCCAGCAGTTTGACAGGGGAGCGGGGCTATGGCTACACCTTC; CDR3 protein: CASSLTGERGYGYTF; clone size: once; J gene: TRBJ1-2; V gene: TRBV27; D gene: TRBD1
CDR3 DNA: TGTGCCAGCAGCCGGGGAACTAGCGGGAGTCTGGAGCAGTTCTTC; CDR3 protein: CASSRGTSGSLEQFF; clone size: NA; J gene: TRBJ2-1; V gene: TRBV11-2; D gene: TRBD2
CDR3 DNA: TGTGCCAGCAGTTACTCGCGGGAAGGGGTCGGCTACACCTTC; CDR3 protein: CASSYSREGVGYTF; clone size: NA; J gene: TRBJ1-2; V gene: TRBV6-5; D gene: NA
CDR3 DNA: TGTGCCAGCAGCTTACGGGGGGGTGGCACAGATACGCAGTATTTT; CDR3 protein: CASSLRGGGTDTQYF; clone size: NA; J gene: TRBJ2-3; V gene: TRBV5-4; D gene: TRBD2
CDR3 DNA: TGTGCCAGCGATGGCTTACACAGGGGAGGTTACGAGCAGTACTTC; CDR3 protein: CASDGLHRGGYEQYF; clone size: NA; J gene: TRBJ2-7; V gene: TRBV2; D gene: NA
CDR3 DNA: TGTGCCAGCAGTTACACGGACAGCCTATACTATGGCTACACCTTC; CDR3 protein: CASSYTDSLYYGYTF; clone size: NA; J gene: TRBJ1-2; V gene: TRBV6-5; D gene: NA
CDR3 DNA: TGTGCCAGCAACACATTCCCACAAGAGACCCAGTACTTC; CDR3 protein: CASNTFPQETQYF; clone size: NA; J gene: TRBJ2-5; V gene: TRBV14; D gene: NA
CDR3 DNA: TGTGCCAGCTCACGTGGGACAGGGGGCTCTGGGGCCAACGTCCTGACTTTC; CDR3 protein: CASSRGTGGSGANVLTF; clone size: NA; J gene: TRBJ2-6; V gene: TRBV18; D gene: TRBD1
CDR3 DNA: TGTGCCAGCAGTTTATTGGGCAATTCACCCCTCCACTTT; CDR3 protein: CASSLLGNSPLHF; clone size: NA; J gene: TRBJ1-6; V gene: TRBV28; D gene: NA
CDR3 DNA: TGTGCCAGCAGCGTACAGGAATCTAACTATGGCTACACCTTC; CDR3 protein: CASSVQESNYGYTF; clone size: NA; J gene: TRBJ1-2; V gene: TRBV9; D gene: NA
CDR3 DNA: TGTGCCAGCAGTTCGCTCCAACTCTTGAGGACTAGCGGGACGTATTCCTACGAGCAGTACTTC; CDR3 protein: CASSSLQLLRTSGTYSYEQYF; clone size: NA; J gene: TRBJ2-7; V gene: TRBV27; D gene: TRBD2
CDR3 DNA: TGTGCCAGCAGCCTTCCGGACAGGGGGCGGACTAACGAGCAGTACTTC; CDR3 protein: CASSLPDRGRTNEQYF; clone size: NA; J gene: TRBJ2-7; V gene: TRBV7-9; D gene: TRBD1
CDR3 DNA: TGTGCCAGTAGTATTGGCGGGGGCTCACCCCTCCACTTT; CDR3 protein: CASSIGGGSPLHF; clone size: NA; J gene: TRBJ1-6; V gene: TRBV19; D gene: NA
CDR3 DNA: TGTGCCAGCAGCTTACACCCGGACAGGGGGGGCCCAGATACGCAGTATTTT; CDR3 protein: CASSLHPDRGGPDTQYF; clone size: NA; J gene: TRBJ2-3; V gene: TRBV13; D gene: TRBD1
CDR3 DNA: TGCGCCAGCAGCCGAGGATGGCCTTTATCCGACAATGAGCAGTTCTTC; CDR3 protein: CASSRGWPLSDNEQFF; clone size: NA; J gene: TRBJ2-1; V gene: TRBV4-1; D gene: NA
CDR3 DNA: TGCGCCAGCAGCTACAGGGGGGAAGCTTTCTTT; CDR3 protein: CASSYRGEAFF; clone size: NA; J gene: TRBJ1-1; V gene: TRBV5-1; D gene: TRBD1
CDR3 DNA: TGTGCCTCTCAGGGGTTAGGGTTTCATCAGCCCCAGCATTTT; CDR3 protein: CASQGLGFHQPQHF; clone size: once; J gene: TRBJ1-5; V gene: TRBV28; D gene: NA
CDR3 DNA: TGTGCCAGCAGAGGGACAGGAAATAACTATGGCTACACCTTC; CDR3 protein: CASRGTGNNYGYTF; clone size: NA; J gene: TRBJ1-2; V gene: TRBV28; D gene: TRBD1
CDR3 DNA: TGTGCCAGCAGCTTTGGGACTAGCGGGGGAGGGAAGGAGACCCAGTACTTC; CDR3 protein: CASSFGTSGGGKETQYF; clone size: NA; J gene: TRBJ2-5; V gene: TRBV7-9; D gene: TRBD2
CDR3 DNA: TGTGCCAGCACGGGCGGAACGGGGGAGACCCAGTACTTC; CDR3 protein: CASTGGTGETQYF; clone size: NA; J gene: TRBJ2-5; V gene: TRBV6-1; D gene: NA
CDR3 DNA: TGTGCCAGTAGTATGAAATACAGGGAGACCCAGTACTTC; CDR3 protein: CASSMKYRETQYF; clone size: NA; J gene: TRBJ2-5; V gene: TRBV19; D gene: NA
CDR3 DNA: TGTGCCAGCTCAGTACAGGAGACTAACTATGGCTACACCTTC; CDR3 protein: CASSVQETNYGYTF; clone size: NA; J gene: TRBJ1-2; V gene: TRBV18; D gene: NA
CDR3 DNA: TGTGCCAGCAGCGTTGGACTGAGCCACAGCTCCTATAATTCACCCCTCCACTTT; CDR3 protein: CASSVGLSHSSYNSPLHF; clone size: NA; J gene: TRBJ1-6; V gene: TRBV9; D gene: NA
CDR3 DNA: TGTGCCAGCAGCTCCCGGGACAGGGCCTCTGACTCCTACGAGCAGTACTTC; CDR3 protein: CASSSRDRASDSYEQYF; clone size: NA; J gene: TRBJ2-7; V gene: TRBV7-9; D gene: TRBD1
CDR3 DNA: TGTGCCAGTAGTATTGGTGCCCCGACCGGGACTGAAGCTTTCTTT; CDR3 protein: CASSIGAPTGTEAFF; clone size: NA; J gene: TRBJ1-1; V gene: TRBV19; D gene: NA
CDR3 DNA: TGTGCCAGCAGTAGCGGACTAGCGGGAGTAGTCCCGCGGTTCTTC; CDR3 protein: CASSSGLAGVVPRFF; clone size: NA; J gene: TRBJ2-1; V gene: TRBV6-1; D gene: TRBD2
CDR3 DNA: TGTGCCAGCAGTTCTACTATAACAGATACGCAGTATTTT; CDR3 protein: CASSSTITDTQYF; clone size: NA; J gene: TRBJ2-3; V gene: TRBV27; D gene: NA
CDR3 DNA: TGTGCCAGCAGTGACTCCCTTATGGACAGGGTCGGGAGAAACACCATATATTTT; CDR3 protein: CASSDSLMDRVGRNTIYF; clone size: NA; J gene: TRBJ1-3; V gene: TRBV6-4; D gene: TRBD1
CDR3 DNA: TGTGCCAGCAGCCAAGTCACGGGAGTACCCGAGCAGTTCTTC; CDR3 protein: CASSQVTGVPEQFF; clone size: NA; J gene: TRBJ2-1; V gene: TRBV7-9; D gene: NA
CDR3 DNA: TGTGCCAGCAGCTTAGAAGTGGGCTTAGCGTTGGGACAGGGGAACACCGGGGAGCTGTTTTTT; CDR3 protein: CASSLEVGLALGQGNTGELFF; clone size: NA; J gene: TRBJ2-2; V gene: TRBV7-6; D gene: TRBD1
CDR3 DNA: TGTGCCAGCTCCGGGTATAGCAATCAGCCCCAGCATTTT; CDR3 protein: CASSGYSNQPQHF; clone size: NA; J gene: TRBJ1-5; V gene: TRBV27; D gene: NA
CDR3 DNA: TGTGCCAGCAGTTCGGACAGGGCGAACACTGAAGCTTTCTTT; CDR3 protein: CASSSDRANTEAFF; clone size: NA; J gene: TRBJ1-1; V gene: TRBV6-6; D gene: TRBD1
CDR3 DNA: TGTGCCAGCAGCTTAATGGGGGGGGCTAAGCACACTGAAGCTTTCTTT; CDR3 protein: CASSLMGGAKHTEAFF; clone size: NA; J gene: TRBJ1-1; V gene: TRBV13; D gene: NA
CDR3 DNA: TGTGCCAGTAGTGATTGGCTAGCGGGAGGCGGTGAGCAGTTCTTC; CDR3 protein: CASSDWLAGGGEQFF; clone size: NA; J gene: TRBJ2-1; V gene: TRBV19; D gene: TRBD2
CDR3 DNA: TGCGCCAGCAGCTTAGGGGGGAACACTGAAGCTTTCTTT; CDR3 protein: CASSLGGNTEAFF; clone size: NA; J gene: TRBJ1-1; V gene: TRBV5-1; D gene: NA
CDR3 DNA: TGTGCCAGCAGCTTAGGGCTACAGGGCCAAGAGACCCAGTACTTC; CDR3 protein: CASSLGLQGQETQYF; clone size: NA; J gene: TRBJ2-5; V gene: TRBV7-6; D gene: NA
CDR3 DNA: TGTGCCAGCAGCACGAGACAGGGATCTGGAAACACCATATATTTT; CDR3 protein: CASSTRQGSGNTIYF; clone size: NA; J gene: TRBJ1-3; V gene: TRBV11-2; D gene: TRBD1
CDR3 DNA: TGTGCCAGCAGCGTAAGGGGGAAAACCTATGGCTACACCTTC; CDR3 protein: CASSVRGKTYGYTF; clone size: NA; J gene: TRBJ1-2; V gene: TRBV6-1; D gene: NA
CDR3 DNA: TGTGCCAGCAGCCCCCCTGACAGACGCTCTGGAAACACCATATATTTT; CDR3 protein: CASSPPDRRSGNTIYF; clone size: NA; J gene: TRBJ1-3; V gene: TRBV11-2; D gene: NA
CDR3 DNA: TGTGCCAGCAGTGGTGTTAGCGGGGAAAACACCGGGGAGCTGTTTTTT; CDR3 protein: CASSGVSGENTGELFF; clone size: NA; J gene: TRBJ2-2; V gene: TRBV2; D gene: TRBD2
CDR3 DNA: TGCGCCAGCAACAGGGACCTGAACTATGGCTACACCTTC; CDR3 protein: CASNRDLNYGYTF; clone size: NA; J gene: TRBJ1-2; V gene: TRBV23-1; D gene: NA
CDR3 DNA: TGTGCCAGCAGCTCAGGACAGGGCGGTAAGGTGGGCTATGGCTACACCTTC; CDR3 protein: CASSSGQGGKVGYGYTF; clone size: NA; J gene: TRBJ1-2; V gene: TRBV11-2; D gene: TRBD1
CDR3 DNA: TGTGCCACCTACCGGGGAGGTAAAGCAGATACGCAGTATTTT; CDR3 protein: CATYRGGKADTQYF; clone size: NA; J gene: TRBJ2-3; V gene: TRBV6-5; D gene: NA
CDR3 DNA: TGTGCCAGCAGAACCGGGACAGGAGAGACCCAGTACTTC; CDR3 protein: CASRTGTGETQYF; clone size: NA; J gene: TRBJ2-5; V gene: TRBV25-1; D gene: TRBD1
CDR3 DNA: TGTGCCAGTAGTCCGCAAGGGGGGAACACTGAAGCTTTCTTT; CDR3 protein: CASSPQGGNTEAFF; clone size: once; J gene: TRBJ1-1; V gene: TRBV19; D gene: NA
CDR3 DNA: TGCGCCAGCAGCCTTCCGGGAGCCACTAGCTCCTACAATGAGCAGTTCTTC; CDR3 protein: CASSLPGATSSYNEQFF; clone size: once; J gene: TRBJ2-1; V gene: TRBV4-1; D gene: NA
CDR3 DNA: TGTGCCAGCAGCCAAAACCCGCCGTCTAGCATTCAGTACTTC; CDR3 protein: CASSQNPPSSIQYF; clone size: NA; J gene: TRBJ2-4; V gene: TRBV2; D gene: NA
CDR3 DNA: TGTGCCAGCAGCGTAAAAGAGGGGAACACTGAAGCTTTCTTT; CDR3 protein: CASSVKEGNTEAFF; clone size: NA; J gene: TRBJ1-1; V gene: TRBV9; D gene: NA
CDR3 DNA: TGTGCCAGCTCACCAGGAGGTCCAGGGGGATATGGCTACACCTTC; CDR3 protein: CASSPGGPGGYGYTF; clone size: NA; J gene: TRBJ1-2; V gene: TRBV18; D gene: TRBD1